Reported below is one T cell receptor beta chain. This clonotype was seen repeatedly, ten times or more. Its specific antigen is unknown. Per-nucleotide qualities are absent, and no much larger clonotype sits a single base away. The record originates from a study of CD8+CD57+ T cells in acquired aplastic anemia listed by TCRdb under 2018. About the study as a whole: Extracted DNA from sorted CD4+ and CD8+ cells averaged around 3.3 ug, ranging from about 0.19 to 30 ug. A CD8+CD57+ expansion meant a frequency higher than the mean frequency seen in healthy subjects.

TCR beta VDJ combination and CDR3 sequence profiling used genomic DNA as the template. An Illumina HiSeq 2000 was used for TCR repertoire sequencing. Processing in the source paper ran as follows. TRBV/TRBJ rearrangement plots, CDR3 size and DJ length profiles, and Simpson's diversity index were used to evaluate the repertoires. The most abundant DNA sequence in the deep sequencing data was taken as the immunodominant clone. CDR3 amino acid sequences were screened for sharing across subjects and compared with published repertoires and the VDJdb database. The public reads were reprocessed in TCRdb via fastp at Q25 and MiXCR, keeping in-frame beta chains. Rows with one shared CDR3 protein collapse into an entry with the most common genes and DNA. In this record, the V and J calls reflect TCRdb's handling and not the investigators' own analysis. The sample table shows 150,000 to 200,000 distinct CDR3 sequences, and 45% to 55% are seen once. The top ten constitute about 31% of the sample.

Patients chosen for sequencing had shown expansion of CD8+CD57+ cells by flow cytometry. Severe acquired aplastic anemia was diagnosed in all patients according to International Study of Aplastic Anemia and Agranulocytosis and Camitta criteria. No therapy had been received by the patients at the time of blood sampling. In the study, sorted CD4+ and CD8+ blood T cells from patients with severe aplastic anemia and from healthy subjects underwent deep sequencing of TCR repertoires. Patients were enrolled in the USA under clinicaltrials.gov protocols 00001620, 01623167, 00001397, 00071045, 00081523 and 00961064. Ficoll-Paque density gradient centrifugation was used to isolate peripheral blood mononuclear cells. Before DNA extraction, CD4+ and CD8+ T cells were sorted by FACS or by magnetic beads. Trimming leaves V shorter by 0 bases and J shorter by 4 bases, with the junction holding 4 bases beyond the gene matches. Via the germline V gene, CDR1 is SGDLS and CDR2 YYNGEE. Including the terminal cysteine and phenylalanine, the CDR3 comprises 15 residues. Only the CDR3 DNA stays, 45 bases, in frame from base 1.

What the authors observed across the whole study: Over 25 CD8+ CDR3 sequences were found in both patients and controls but appeared to be highly expressed in patients and within the immunodominant clones of the patients. Between patients and healthy controls, no significant difference in CD8+ Simpson's diversity was found (P=0.060).

The clonotype originates from a human donor with aplastic anemia. Sequencing was performed on sorted CD4+, CD8+, or CD8+CD57+ T cells (not recorded which) from PBMCs. The rearrangement combines TRBV9 with TRBJ2-7; 10 bases in the junction line up with TRBD2. The CDR3 reads as follows: CASSVGASGSYEQYF. The sequence in DNA is TGTGCCAGCAGCGTAGGGGCTAGCGGGAGTTACGAGCAGTACTTC.